Presented here are 7 T cell receptor beta chains from one specimen sequenced in a study of T-cell memory formation after mild COVID-19. TCRdb analysed the 5' RACE reads with MiXCR anew, one entry per CDR3 protein. The sample lists 550,000 to 600,000 distinct CDR3 sequences, roughly 17% seen once, with about 7.4% in the top ten. Sequenced input: PBMCs or a T cell subset sorted from them (not recorded which). The source is an adult woman who had mild COVID-19 (a few samples of this study predate the infection). Cell type and time point are not known.

A few counts support this clonotype. This chain joins TRBV3-1 and TRBJ2-3; the D is unclear. The CDR3 totals 16 residues. Germline V gene sequence: CDR1 LGHDT, CDR2 YNNKEL (reference sequence). Trimming cost V 1 base and J 2 bases, with 13 bases left between them. CDR3 protein: CASSQGLGYFTDTQYF. Here the CDR3 DNA reads TGTGCCAGCAGCCAAGGCTTAGGTTATTTCACAGATACGCAGTATTTT.

There are a few counts of this clonotype. The chain uses TRBV20-1 and TRBJ2-7; D assignment may be TRBD1 or TRBD2 (5 bases each). Germline V gives CDR1 DFQATT, CDR2 SNEGSKA (reference sequence). Deletions cut 3 bases from V and 2 bases from J, with 17 bases between. CDR3 size: 15 residues. The CDR3 DNA is TGCAGTGCTAGCCCTTCCCGGGACCAGACCTACGAGCAGTACTTC. This codes for CSASPSRDQTYEQYF.

This clonotype was counted only a few times. The chain employs TRBV7-9 and TRBJ2-3; 10 nucleotides agree with TRBD2. Germline CDR1 reads SEHNR; CDR2 reads FQNEAQ (reference sequence). This CDR3 spans 15 amino acids. Trimming cost V 2 bases and J 4 bases; bases outside gene matches: 3. Here the CDR3 reads CASSLWTSGADTQYF. DNA of the CDR3: TGTGCCAGCAGCTTATGGACTAGCGGCGCAGATACGCAGTATTTT. Full variable domain (rest looked up from reference TRBV7-9 and TRBJ2-3): DTGVSQNPRHKITKRGQNVTFRCDPISEHNRLYWYRQTLGQGPEFLTYFQNEAQLEKSRLLSDRFSAERPKGSFSTLEIQRTEQGDSAMYLCASSLWTSGADTQYFGPGTRLTVL.

This sequence joins TRBV7-3 and TRBJ2-7; TRBD2 matches 9 bases. V trimming: 6 bases; J trimming: 7 bases; junction bases outside the gene matches: 10. The CDR3 runs to 14 residues. Germline CDR1 reads SGHTA; CDR2 reads FQGTGA. This CDR3 reads CASRLTSGAGEQYF. DNA of the CDR3: TGTGCCAGCAGATTGACTAGCGGAGCAGGGGAGCAGTACTTC.

This sequence joins TRBV20-1 and TRBJ1-1, with 7 positions matching TRBD1. The CDR3 contains 15 residues. V lost 3 bases and J lost 0; bases outside the gene matches: 7. Germline V gives CDR1 DFQATT, CDR2 SNEGSKA (reference sequence). Here the CDR3 reads CSASVVTGMNTEAFF. The CDR3 bases are TGCAGTGCTAGTGTTGTGACAGGGATGAACACTGAAGCTTTCTTT.

This CDR3 reads CASSQEGRGQFF. For the CDR3, the DNA is TGCGCCAGCAGCCAAGAGGGGAGGGGGCAGTTCTTC. This chain connects TRBV4-1 to TRBJ2-1, with TRBD2 identical over 7 bases. The CDR3 runs to 12 residues. J gave up 12 bases and V 0 bases, and 2 bases lay outside the gene matches. Germline CDR1 and CDR2: MGHRA and YSYEKL.

This clonotype was picked up a small number of times. This chain connects TRBV6-1 to TRBJ1-1; perhaps TRBD1 as D (6 bases). Trimming cost V 7 bases and J 1 base, with 10 bases left between them. CDR3 length: 13 amino acids. Germline V lookup: CDR1 MNHNS, CDR2 SASEGT. This chain's CDR3 is CASIGGRNTEAFF. CDR3 nucleotide sequence: TGTGCCAGCATTGGGGGCAGGAACACTGAAGCTTTCTTT.